The 21 T cell receptor beta chains below were found in one sample sequenced in a study of cytomegalovirus exposure and HLA in healthy donors. The primer mix had 60 Vbeta and 13 Jbeta primers. Profiling relied on immunoSEQ multiplex PCR, and the TCRdb table lists in-frame clones only, not all of them. The repertoire holds about 110,000 clones, with roughly 70% as singletons. Sequenced material: PBMCs. The origin of the receptors is a man aged 40-50 years in good health and CMV-seropositive.

Regarding this clone: The sample holds other DNA sequences that translate to the same CDR3. In DNA form, the CDR3 reads TGTGCCAGCAGCTTACCGGGAAACTATGGCTACACCTTC. Amino acids: CASSLPGNYGYTF. This rearrangement joins TRBV7-9 to TRBJ1-2; D unresolved. Germline V lookup: CDR1 SEHNR, CDR2 FQNEAQ (reference sequence). The CDR3 has 13 amino acids. V dropped 2 bases and J dropped 2 bases, with 6 bases sitting between them.

The chain couples TRBV5-6 to TRBJ2-2, with D possibly TRBD2 on 6 matching bases. V was trimmed by 0 bases and J by 3 bases, leaving 12 bases between them. Germline CDR1 reads SGHDT; CDR2 reads YYEEEE. CDR3 length: 16 amino acids. For the CDR3, the DNA is TGTGCCAGCAGCTTGGTGCGACTAGGTTACACCGGGGAGCTGTTTTTT. This encodes CASSLVRLGYTGELFF.

The gene calls are TRBV6-5 and TRBJ2-1, with 10 bases aligning to TRBD2. The CDR3 is 15 residues long. Germline values: CDR1 MNHEY, CDR2 SVGAGI. The V gene end was trimmed by 5 bases and the J gene end by 8 bases; junction bases not matched to a gene: 9. CDR3 nucleotides: TGTGCCAGCAGTCCCTTAGCGGGAGGTGGCCATGAGCAGTTCTTC. It translates to CASSPLAGGGHEQFF.

J is TRBJ2-7 and V is TRBV7-9, with a possible D match to TRBD2 (6 bases). Trimming left V 8 bases short and J 3 bases short, with 14 bases between. The CDR3 contains 13 residues. Germline CDR1 and CDR2: SEHNR and FQNEAQ (reference sequence). The CDR3 sequence: CASGGSGGYEQYF. The DNA for the CDR3 is TGTGCCAGCGGCGGTAGCGGAGGCTACGAGCAGTACTTC.

This clone was detected only a few times. The chain joins TRBV18 to TRBJ2-2; D remains ambiguous. Trimming removed 2 bases from V and 0 bases from J, with 19 bases in between. CDR3 length: 19 amino acids. Germline V CDR1 and CDR2: KGHSH, LQKENI. The DNA of the CDR3 is TGTGCCAGCTCACCAGTAGGCAGGCCGGTCTACTCGAACACCGGGGAGCTGTTTTTT. Residues: CASSPVGRPVYSNTGELFF.

The chain links TRBV7-9 to TRBJ1-2; D gene uncertain. Trimming took 0 bases from V and 7 from J, leaving 12 bases between them. Germline V gene data show CDR1 as SEHNR and CDR2 as FQNEAQ (reference sequence). This CDR3 spans 14 amino acids. The CDR3 DNA follows: TGTGCCAGCAGCTTAGCTAGCGGGGTCTTTGGCTACACCTTC. It yields the protein CASSLASGVFGYTF.

This clone was counted a few times. The J gene is TRBJ2-3, the V gene TRBV27; D is unclear. The V gene lost 5 bases and the J gene lost 6 bases, with 15 bases spanning the gap. There are 14 residues in the CDR3. The germline gives CDR1 MNHEY, CDR2 SMNVEV (reference sequence). CDR3 in DNA: TGTGCCAGCAGTGCCTCCCCCACAGCTGATACGCAGTATTTT. Amino acid sequence: CASSASPTADTQYF.

This clone was observed a handful of times. The rearrangement uses TRBV4-3 and TRBJ1-2; tentative D call: TRBD1 (6 bases). Trimming removed 0 bases at V and 4 bases at J, with 15 bases between. The germline gives CDR1 LGHNA, CDR2 YSLEER. The CDR3 has 16 residues. CDR3 coding DNA: TGCGCCAGCAGCCAAGAGGCGACGGGAGGGGGCTATGGCTACACCTTC. Translating it yields CASSQEATGGGYGYTF.

The chain carries TRBV10-3 and TRBJ2-3; D perhaps matches TRBD1 (6 bases). The germline V gene has CDR1 ENHRY and CDR2 SYGVKD. Trimming took 5 bases from V and 6 from J, leaving 12 bases between them. This CDR3 is 13 amino acids long. The CDR3 here is CAISSGEDDTQYF. The DNA for the CDR3 is TGTGCCATCAGTTCAGGGGAAGACGATACGCAGTATTTT.

The chain recombines TRBV29-1 with TRBJ2-5; a possible D gene is TRBD1 (6 bases). The ends were cut back, 4 bases at V and 2 bases at J, with 11 bases in the middle. This CDR3 region has 13 residues. The germline V gene encodes CDR1 SQVTM and CDR2 ANQGSEA. DNA for the CDR3: TGCAGCGTTGTTTTAGACAGGCAAGAGACCCAGTACTTC. It encodes CSVVLDRQETQYF.

This rearrangement joins TRBV15 to TRBJ1-5; D perhaps matches TRBD1 (5 bases). Deletions cut 8 bases from V and 0 bases from J, with 14 bases between. The germline V gene encodes CDR1 LNHNV and CDR2 YYDKDF (reference sequence). CDR3 length equals 15 residues. The CDR3 is CATEGTETSNQPQHF. Written as DNA, the CDR3 is TGTGCCACCGAGGGGACTGAAACTAGCAATCAGCCCCAGCATTTT.

The chain links TRBV10-2 to TRBJ2-7; 9 nucleotides align to TRBD2. CDR1 and CDR2 from the germline V gene are WSHSY and SAAADI. V lost 2 bases, J lost 7 bases, and 9 bases stayed unmatched. The CDR3 is 15 amino acids. The CDR3 is CASSEGREGPWEQYV. For the CDR3, the DNA is TGCGCCAGCAGTGAGGGGCGGGAGGGCCCGTGGGAGCAGTACGTC.

The genes are TRBV28 and TRBJ1-1; 9 bases are a match to TRBD1. The CDR3 extends over 14 amino acids. Germline V CDR1 and CDR2: MDHEN, SYDVKM. Losses at the gene ends were 3 bases for V and 4 bases for J; bases not matched to a gene: 3. The CDR3 bases are TGTGCCAGCAGTTTGGACAGGGGAAGCACTGAAGCTTTCTTT. This codes for CASSLDRGSTEAFF.

The chain has TRBV6-5 and TRBJ1-5, with TRBD1 matching 7 bases. Per germline, CDR1 MNHEY and CDR2 SVGAGI. V shed 2 bases and J 5 bases; nucleotides not matched to a gene: 3. The CDR3 totals 14 residues. The chain's CDR3 is CASSYQGGHQPQHF. The DNA of the CDR3 is TGTGCCAGCAGTTACCAGGGGGGACATCAGCCCCAGCATTTT.

The chain employs TRBV19 and TRBJ1-2, with a tentative D call TRBD1 (6 bases). The V and J ends lost 3 bases and 0 bases respectively, with 17 bases between them. This CDR3 comprises 17 residues. Germline V CDR1 and CDR2: LNHDA, SQIVND (reference sequence). DNA for the CDR3: TGTGCCAGTAGTATGGGTTTTCGGACAGCCTCTAACTATGGCTACACCTTC. This translates into CASSMGFRTASNYGYTF.

This clone occurred a few times. The chain has TRBV18 and TRBJ1-2; a possible D gene is TRBD1 (6 bases). The CDR3 runs to 14 residues. Germline loops: CDR1 KGHSH, CDR2 LQKENI. V gave up 3 bases and J gave up 4 bases, with 12 bases separating them. The chain's CDR3 is CASSPGHSVYGYTF. CDR3 nucleotide sequence: TGTGCCAGCTCACCGGGACATTCCGTCTATGGCTACACCTTC.

This clone has only a few counts. The V and J genes are TRBV5-1 and TRBJ2-1; TRBD2 matches 12 bases. The germline gives CDR1 SGHRS, CDR2 YFSETQ. This CDR3 region has 17 residues. Trimming at V came to 2 bases and at J to 7 bases, leaving 10 bases not matched to a gene. Written as DNA, the CDR3 is TGCGCCAGCAGCTTAAGGACTAGCGGGAAAGCTGTTAATGAGCAGTTCTTC. Amino acids: CASSLRTSGKAVNEQFF.

This clone has more than one count but fewer than ten. The chain carries TRBV5-4 and TRBJ2-3; 14 bases are a match to TRBD2. The CDR3 length is 15 residues. V was clipped by 3 bases and J by 5 bases; unmatched bases: 2. Germline CDR1 is SGHNT and CDR2 is YYREEE (reference sequence). CDR3 sequence reads: CASSSGLAGVDTQYF. The CDR3 region has the DNA TGTGCCAGCAGCTCGGGACTAGCGGGAGTAGATACGCAGTATTTT.

This clone has a handful of counts. This chain uses TRBV20-1 with TRBJ2-2; D gene unclear. Deletions cut 3 bases from V and 6 bases from J, with 5 bases between. Looked up from germline, CDR1 is DFQATT and CDR2 is SNEGSKA (reference sequence). The CDR3 covers 11 residues. The CDR3 reads CSASPAGELFF. In DNA form, the CDR3 reads TGCAGTGCTAGCCCGGCCGGGGAGCTGTTTTTT.

The rearrangement links TRBV28 to TRBJ1-5; possibly TRBD1 for D (6 bases). This CDR3 has 15 amino acids. The V end lost 7 bases, the J end lost 1 base, and 14 bases lay between the germline ends. Germline CDR1 and CDR2: MDHEN and SYDVKM. CDR3 sequence: CASIVGQTSNQPQHF. In DNA form, the CDR3 reads TGTGCCAGCATTGTGGGACAAACGAGCAATCAGCCCCAGCATTTT.

Here the CDR3 reads CASGTVEFYGYTF. The CDR3 nucleotides are TGTGCCAGCGGGACAGTTGAATTCTATGGCTACACCTTC. This chain uses TRBV28 with TRBJ1-2, with 7 bases lining up with TRBD1. The V gene end was trimmed by 8 bases and the J gene end by 4 bases; junction bases not matched to a gene: 7. The germline V gene has CDR1 MDHEN and CDR2 SYDVKM. This CDR3 contains 13 residues.